One and the same sample provided the 25 T cell receptor beta chains below, sequenced in a study of cytomegalovirus exposure and HLA in healthy donors. Use of 60 Vbeta and 13 Jbeta primers characterized the PCR. Assay used: immunoSEQ multiplex PCR; TCRdb lists only in-frame clones, some missing. The data contain about 130,000 clones, around 70% of them singletons. The sample consisted of PBMCs. These receptor sequences come from a male donor in good health and CMV-seronegative.

This clone came up once. The rearrangement links TRBV28 to TRBJ2-7; the match to TRBD1 covers 7 bases. Germline V CDR1 and CDR2: MDHEN, SYDVKM. This CDR3 spans 13 amino acids. The junction had 4 bases not matched to a gene; V was cut back by 5 bases and J by 3 bases. The CDR3 region is CASSPGQIYEQYF. The DNA for the CDR3 is TGTGCCAGCAGTCCGGGACAGATCTACGAGCAGTACTTC.

V and J are TRBV30 and TRBJ2-7; 14 nucleotides align to TRBD2. Trimming at V came to 1 base and at J to 4 bases, leaving 6 bases not matched to a gene. CDR3 length equals 16 residues. Germline V gene data show CDR1 as GTSNPN and CDR2 as SVGIG (reference sequence). This CDR3 is CAWSAGLAGGLYEQYF. CDR3 coding DNA: TGTGCCTGGAGTGCTGGACTAGCGGGGGGTCTTTACGAGCAGTACTTC.

The CDR3 nucleotides are TGTGCCACCAGCAGCGAAGGGACATTCAATCAGCCCCAGCATTTT. It yields the protein CATSSEGTFNQPQHF. This chain links TRBV15 with TRBJ1-5, with a weak D call TRBD1 (6 bases). Germline values: CDR1 LNHNV, CDR2 YYDKDF (reference sequence). V shed 3 bases and J shed 3 bases, with 12 bases lying between them. CDR3 length: 15 residues.

V is TRBV28 and J is TRBJ2-3, with a possible D match to TRBD2 (6 bases). Trimming stripped 3 bases from V and 3 bases from J, with 13 bases between. This CDR3 comprises 15 residues. Germline V lookup: CDR1 MDHEN, CDR2 SYDVKM. The DNA of the CDR3 is TGTGCCAGCAGTTTTTTTGGGGGGAGAACAGATACGCAGTATTTT. Its protein product is CASSFFGGRTDTQYF.

There are a few counts of this clone. The genes are TRBV5-1 and TRBJ2-3, with 10 bases matching TRBD1. The CDR3 is 18 amino acids. V was clipped by 0 bases and J by 0 bases; unmatched bases: 7. The germline CDR1 and CDR2 sequences are SGHRS and YFSETQ. The CDR3 sequence is CASSLGDRGPISTDTQYF. In DNA form, the CDR3 reads TGCGCCAGCAGCTTGGGGGACAGGGGACCGATTAGCACAGATACGCAGTATTTT. Based on the CDR3 plus reference TRBV5-1 and TRBJ2-3, the full variable domain is KAGVTQTPRYLIKTRGQQVTLSCSPISGHRSVSWYQQTPGQGLQFLFEYFSETQRNKGNFPGRFSGRQFSNSRSEMNVSTLELGDSALYLCASSLGDRGPISTDTQYFGPGTRLTVL.

The J gene is TRBJ1-5, the V gene TRBV19; 9 nucleotides align to TRBD1. Germline CDR1 is LNHDA and CDR2 is SQIVND (reference sequence). V trimming: 4 bases; J trimming: 1 base; junction bases outside the gene matches: 5. The CDR3 is made up of 16 amino acids. The CDR3 loop is CASSRQGGRSNQPQHF. For the CDR3, the DNA is TGTGCCAGTAGTAGACAGGGGGGAAGGAGCAATCAGCCCCAGCATTTT. Combining the CDR3 with reference TRBV19 and TRBJ1-5 gives the whole variable domain DGGITQSPKYLFRKEGQNVTLSCEQNLNHDAMYWYRQDPGQGLRLIYYSQIVNDFQKGDIAEGYSVSREKKESFPLTVTSAQKNPTAFYLCASSRQGGRSNQPQHFGDGTRLSIL.

The chain employs TRBV19 and TRBJ1-5, with D possibly being TRBD1 (6 bases). The germline CDR1 and CDR2 sequences are LNHDA and SQIVND (reference sequence). There are 13 residues in the CDR3. Trimming pared 6 bases from V and 11 bases from J, leaving 17 bases between. CDR3: CASSRQGMGTQHF. Here the CDR3 DNA reads TGTGCCAGTAGCAGGCAGGGGATGGGGACCCAGCATTTT.

About this clone: The same CDR3 arises from other DNA sequences in this sample as well. The genes are TRBV5-1 and TRBJ2-1, with 12 bases that match TRBD2. The CDR3 spans 16 residues. Germline V lookup: CDR1 SGHRS, CDR2 YFSETQ. J lost 4 bases, V lost 3 bases, and 5 bases had no gene match. CDR3 loop: CASSSLGTSGYNEQFF. The CDR3 region has the DNA TGCGCCAGCAGCTCGCTCGGGACTAGCGGGTACAATGAGCAGTTCTTC.

This clone was counted a few times. The chain uses TRBV4-3 and TRBJ2-7; maybe TRBD1 (5 bases). The CDR3 has 14 amino acids. V was clipped by 0 bases and J by 3 bases, with 9 bases between them. CDR1 LGHNA and CDR2 YSLEER come from the germline V gene. In DNA, the CDR3 is TGCGCCAGCAGCCAAGATCAGGGTAACTACGAGCAGTACTTC. This gives the protein CASSQDQGNYEQYF.

This clone is a singleton in its sample. This chain joins TRBV19 and TRBJ2-1; 10 bases line up with TRBD2. Germline V CDR1 and CDR2: LNHDA, SQIVND (reference sequence). CDR3 size: 15 residues. J was trimmed by 1 base and V by 6 bases; bases with no gene match: 3. The CDR3 here is CASRGTSVSYNEQFF. In DNA form, the CDR3 reads TGTGCCAGTAGGGGGACTAGCGTTTCCTACAATGAGCAGTTCTTC.

This clone was seen only a few times. This chain joins TRBV29-1 and TRBJ2-1; TRBD2 might be the D (6 bases). V lost 2 bases and J lost 4, with 15 bases in between. Looked up from germline, CDR1 is SQVTM and CDR2 is ANQGSEA. CDR3 length equals 15 residues. CDR3 bases: TGCAGCGTTGAACCCCCAGCGGGTGTATACAATGAGCAGTTCTTC. Residues: CSVEPPAGVYNEQFF.

The chain links TRBV9 to TRBJ2-2, with 10 bases aligning to TRBD2. With 0 bases clipped from V and 5 bases from J, the junction kept 1 base outside the gene matches. The CDR3 sequence is 15 residues long. Germline V gene data show CDR1 as SGDLS and CDR2 as YYNGEE. The CDR3 here is CASSVASGGTGELFF. In DNA, the CDR3 is TGTGCCAGCAGCGTAGCTAGCGGGGGAACCGGGGAGCTGTTTTTT.

V and J are TRBV27 and TRBJ1-6, with a tentative D call TRBD1 (5 bases). Germline CDR1 reads MNHEY; CDR2 reads SMNVEV (reference sequence). The CDR3 is 14 amino acids. V dropped 6 bases and J dropped 7 bases, with 13 bases sitting between them. CDR3 sequence: CASRTGGRNSPLHF. Written as DNA, the CDR3 is TGTGCCAGCAGGACGGGGGGTAGGAATTCACCCCTCCACTTT.

Concerning this clone itself: One end of the junction does not line up with germline, which may come from a read error. The V gene is TRBV7-9, the J gene TRBJ1-2; 9 bases are shared with TRBD1. CDR1 SEHNR and CDR2 FQNEAQ come from the germline V gene (reference sequence). The CDR3 has 15 amino acids. The CDR3 DNA sequence: TGTTCCAGCAGCTCACTACAGGGGGCGGCTGGGGGCTACACCTTC. Protein: CSSSSLQGAAGGYTF.

V gene TRBV6-1 combines with J gene TRBJ1-5, with D unresolved. The CDR3 totals 16 residues. Germline CDR1 is MNHNS and CDR2 is SASEGT. Trimming removed 2 bases from V and 7 bases from J, with 18 bases in between. For the CDR3, the DNA is TGTGCCAGCAGTGAATCATTGGGGAGAGGTGGCCAGCCCCAGCATTTT. This codes for CASSESLGRGGQPQHF.

The table lists this clone with a few counts. The chain employs TRBV27 and TRBJ1-2; D may be TRBD1 (5 bases). Trimming removed 2 bases at V and 6 bases at J, with 13 bases between. Germline loops: CDR1 MNHEY, CDR2 SMNVEV (reference sequence). The CDR3 extends over 14 amino acids. The CDR3 is CASSLDGRGDGYTF. As DNA, the CDR3 is TGTGCCAGCAGTTTAGACGGTAGGGGCGATGGCTACACCTTC.

The V gene is TRBV9, the J gene TRBJ2-1; 11 nucleotides match TRBD2. The germline V gene has CDR1 SGDLS and CDR2 YYNGEE. V shed 4 bases and J 3 bases; nucleotides not matched to a gene: 3. The CDR3 extends over 15 amino acids. CDR3 sequence (DNA): TGTGCCAGCAGCTCGCTAGCGGGAGGCTACAATGAGCAGTTCTTC. It translates to CASSSLAGGYNEQFF. The variable domain in full, completed from reference TRBV9 and TRBJ2-1, reads DSGVTQTPKHLITATGQRVTLRCSPRSGDLSVYWYQQSLDQGLQFLIQYYNGEERAKGNILERFSAQQFPDLHSELNLSSLELGDSALYFCASSSLAGGYNEQFFGPGTRLTVL.

The V call is TRBV14, the J call TRBJ1-1; D remains unclear. CDR1 and CDR2 (germline): SGHDN, FVKESK. Trimming removed 0 bases at V and 1 base at J, with 15 bases between. This CDR3 contains 17 residues. CDR3 nucleotides: TGTGCCAGCAGCCAAGAAGGATTACTAGGCGAGAACACTGAAGCTTTCTTT. Residues: CASSQEGLLGENTEAFF.

The gene calls are TRBV7-2 and TRBJ1-2; 10 bases line up with TRBD1. After removal of 5 bases from V and 4 bases from J, the junction contained 4 bases not matched to a gene. The length of the CDR3 is 14 residues. Germline V CDR1 and CDR2: SGHTA, FQGNSA. The CDR3 sequence is CASSPGQGPYGYTF. The CDR3 bases are TGTGCCAGCAGCCCGGGACAGGGGCCCTATGGCTACACCTTC.

This clone showed up just once. The J gene is TRBJ1-5, the V gene TRBV7-3; 10 nucleotides align to TRBD1. Germline V gene data show CDR1 as SGHTA and CDR2 as FQGTGA. The CDR3 is 19 amino acids. V shed 4 bases and J 4 bases; nucleotides not matched to a gene: 16. CDR3 region: CASSSPGTGEDIRNQPQHF. In DNA, the CDR3 is TGTGCCAGCAGCTCTCCCGGGACAGGGGAAGATATTAGGAATCAGCCCCAGCATTTT.

The chain carries TRBV27 and TRBJ2-2; 9 positions agree with TRBD1. From germline, CDR1 is MNHEY and CDR2 SMNVEV (reference sequence). The CDR3 sequence is 15 residues long. The J segment lost 7 bases and the V segment lost 5 bases, leaving 8 bases of the junction unmatched. CDR3 in amino acids: CASSPRQGVGGELFF. In DNA form, the CDR3 reads TGTGCCAGCAGTCCCCGACAGGGGGTAGGCGGGGAGCTGTTTTTT.

V is TRBV9 and J is TRBJ2-1; D is possibly TRBD2 (5 bases). V gave up 2 bases and J gave up 9 bases, with 15 bases separating them. CDR3 length: 14 residues. In germline, CDR1 is SGDLS, CDR2 YYNGEE. This CDR3 is CASSVTGIAGEQFF. The CDR3 region has the DNA TGTGCCAGCAGCGTGACGGGGATAGCCGGTGAGCAGTTCTTC.

V and J are TRBV4-3 and TRBJ1-6; D gene uncertain. Germline V lookup: CDR1 LGHNA, CDR2 YSLEER. Trimming stripped 0 bases from V and 7 bases from J, with 16 bases between. The length of the CDR3 is 17 residues. The CDR3 is CASSQDPIPTGNSPLHF. CDR3 sequence (DNA): TGCGCCAGCAGCCAAGACCCTATTCCGACGGGGAATTCACCCCTCCACTTT.

The chain has TRBV5-8 and TRBJ2-7, with D possibly matching TRBD2 (6 bases). This CDR3 contains 13 residues. V lost 4 bases, J lost 5 bases, and 13 bases lay in between. CDR1 and CDR2 from the germline V gene are SGHTS and YDEGEE. In nucleotides, the CDR3 is TGTGCCAGCAGCCCGGAGGGTTCCAACGAGCAGTACTTC. Translated, it gives CASSPEGSNEQYF.

The chain has TRBV5-5 and TRBJ2-1, with 11 bases that match TRBD2. V shed 0 bases, J shed 3 bases, and the junction held 8 bases outside the gene matches. The CDR3 length is 18 residues. In germline, CDR1 is SGHKS, CDR2 YYEKEE (reference sequence). The CDR3 loop reads CASSLVSGTSGYYNEQFF. For the CDR3, the DNA is TGTGCCAGCAGCTTGGTTTCCGGGACTAGCGGATACTACAATGAGCAGTTCTTC.